This is a list of T cell receptor beta chains from one sample in a study of blood T cell repertoires in COVID-19. Clones were sequenced by immunoSEQ multiplex PCR, and TCRdb holds only the in-frame ones, with some missing. Of roughly 310,000 clones listed, roughly nine tenths are singletons. The sequenced material came from PBMCs or T cells enriched from blood (not recorded which). These receptors originate from a man between 60 and 70 years old who had recovered from COVID-19. Both conserved end residues are part of each CDR3. The D gene is left open where the match is weak.

j_call: TRBJ2-3
d_call: TRBD1
v_call: TRBV7-8
cdr3_nt: TGTGCCAGCAGCTCCGCCGGGACAGGGGACCTCACAGATACGCAGTATTTT
cdr3_aa: CASSSAGTGDLTDTQYF

j_call: TRBJ2-7
d_call: TRBD2
v_call: TRBV20-1
cdr3_nt: TGCAGTGCTAGTTCGGGTCTAAAAGCGGGGGGGCTTCGTCGGGAGCAGTACTTC
cdr3_aa: CSASSGLKAGGLRREQYF

j_call: TRBJ2-2
d_call: TRBD1
v_call: TRBV5-1
cdr3_nt: TGCGCCAGCAGCTTCCGGGACAGGGGTGTTACCGGGGAGCTGTTTTTT
cdr3_aa: CASSFRDRGVTGELFF

j_call: TRBJ2-7
d_call: TRBD2
v_call: TRBV4-1
cdr3_nt: TGCGCCAGCAGCCAAAACCCGGGACTAGCGAGTTACGAGCAGTACTTC
cdr3_aa: CASSQNPGLASYEQYF

j_call: TRBJ1-4
d_call: TRBD1
v_call: TRBV2
cdr3_nt: TGTGCCAGCAGGGGACAGGTTGCAACTAATGAAAAACTGTTTTTT
cdr3_aa: CASRGQVATNEKLFF

j_call: TRBJ2-5
d_call: -
v_call: TRBV3-1/TRBV3-2
cdr3_nt: TGTGCCAGCAGCCCCAGGTCAGAGACCCAGTACTTC
cdr3_aa: CASSPRSETQYF

j_call: TRBJ1-1
d_call: -
v_call: TRBV7-9
cdr3_nt: TGTGCCAGCAGCCCCCGGGCAGGGAAGAACACTGAAGCTTTCTTT
cdr3_aa: CASSPRAGKNTEAFF

j_call: TRBJ2-1
d_call: -
v_call: TRBV7-3
cdr3_nt: TGTGCCAGCAGCTTAACCCCCTGGGTTGGGGGGAACGAGTACAATGAGCAGTTCTTC
cdr3_aa: CASSLTPWVGGNEYNEQFF

j_call: TRBJ2-1
d_call: TRBD1
v_call: TRBV5-1
cdr3_nt: TGCGCCAGCAGCAAAGGGACAGGGGAGTGGAATGAGCAGTTCTTC
cdr3_aa: CASSKGTGEWNEQFF

j_call: TRBJ1-4
d_call: TRBD1
v_call: TRBV19
cdr3_nt: TGTGCCAGTAGTATCGACTCCGGGACAGGGGGCAGAAAACTGTTTTTT
cdr3_aa: CASSIDSGTGGRKLFF

j_call: TRBJ1-1
d_call: -
v_call: TRBV18
cdr3_nt: TGTGCCAGCTCACCGGGAGCACACACTGAAGCTTTCTTT
cdr3_aa: CASSPGAHTEAFF

j_call: TRBJ1-2
d_call: -
v_call: TRBV2
cdr3_nt: TGTGCCAGCACCTGGGACAAGAACTATGGCTACACCTTC
cdr3_aa: CASTWDKNYGYTF

j_call: TRBJ1-6
d_call: -
v_call: TRBV30
cdr3_nt: TGTGCCTGGAGTGTAGGCGGCGGTAATAATTCACCCCTCCACTTT
cdr3_aa: CAWSVGGGNNSPLHF

j_call: TRBJ1-5
d_call: TRBD1
v_call: TRBV4-3
cdr3_nt: TGCGCCAGCAGCCTCGACAGGGGCAATCAGCCCCAGCATTTT
cdr3_aa: CASSLDRGNQPQHF

j_call: TRBJ1-4
d_call: -
v_call: TRBV6-5
cdr3_nt: TGTGCCAGCAGGAGGGTCGTTAATGAAAAACTGTTTTTT
cdr3_aa: CASRRVVNEKLFF

j_call: TRBJ2-2
d_call: -
v_call: TRBV5-1
cdr3_nt: TGCGCCAGCAGCCCTTACCCGGGGGACCTCACCGGGGAGCTGTTTTTT
cdr3_aa: CASSPYPGDLTGELFF